This T cell receptor (beta chain) was identified during a study of beta chain features in type 1 diabetes. Expressed TCRB transcripts were sequenced because the entire RNA isolate underwent reverse transcription. TCRdb's copy holds only in-frame clones and misses some; the assay was immunoSEQ multiplex PCR. The sample has 250,000 to 350,000 clones; about 15% are singletons. The CDR3 contains 10 residues. The germline V and J ends were trimmed by 8 bases and 3 bases, with 2 bases remaining between them. CDR1 ENHRY and CDR2 SYGVKD come from the germline V gene. Sequencing was performed on central memory CD4+ T cells from blood. The chain couples TRBV10-3 to TRBJ2-1, with D hard to call. The receptor's source is a man younger than 40 in good health. CDR3 nucleotides: TGTGCCATCGTCTACAATGAGCAGTTCTTC. Translation: CAIVYNEQFF.